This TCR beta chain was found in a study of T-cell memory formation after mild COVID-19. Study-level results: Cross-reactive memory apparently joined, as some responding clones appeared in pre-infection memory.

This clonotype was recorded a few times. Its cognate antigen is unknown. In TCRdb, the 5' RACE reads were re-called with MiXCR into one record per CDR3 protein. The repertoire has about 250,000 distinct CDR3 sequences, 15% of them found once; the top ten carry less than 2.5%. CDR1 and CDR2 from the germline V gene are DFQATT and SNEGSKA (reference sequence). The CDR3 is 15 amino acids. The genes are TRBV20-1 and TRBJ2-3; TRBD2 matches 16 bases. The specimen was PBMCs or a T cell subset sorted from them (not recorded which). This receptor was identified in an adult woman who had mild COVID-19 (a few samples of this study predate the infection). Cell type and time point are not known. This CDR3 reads CSAQEGLAGGKGQYF. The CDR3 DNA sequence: TGCAGCGCCCAGGAGGGACTAGCGGGAGGGAAGGGGCAGTATTTT.